This is a list of T cell receptor beta chains from one sample in a study of OX40 agonist ivuxolimab in advanced cancers. Sequenced by immunoSEQ multiplex PCR; TCRdb stores in-frame clones only, minus some. Found here are about 27,000 clones, 88% of them singletons; the top ten hold about 20%. This specimen was CD4+ or CD8+ T cells sorted from blood, taken in a trial of the OX40 agonist ivuxolimab. The source of these receptors is an adult with an advanced solid tumor such as melanoma, head and neck, liver or kidney cancer. Each CDR3 is given with its conserved first and last residue. The order of the fields is clone size, J gene, D gene, CDR3 length, V gene, CDR3 DNA, CDR3 protein. D genes are given only for firm matches. Clone size, where shown, is once, few, many, or a class for clones that have expanded.

NA TRBJ2-2 NA 12 TRBV7-8 TGTGCCAGCATGTGGGTGGCCGGGGAGCTGTTTTTT CASMWVAGELFF
NA TRBJ2-3 NA 13 TRBV7-6 TGTGCCAGCAGCCAAGGGGGGCCAGATACGCAGTATTTT CASSQGGPDTQYF
NA TRBJ2-7 TRBD2 15 TRBV28 TGTGCCAGCAGTTCCGCGCGGGGGGTTTCCTACGAGCAGTACTTC CASSSARGVSYEQYF
NA TRBJ2-1 TRBD2 18 TRBV19 TGTGCCAGTAGTATAACTAGCGGGGGGCCTCTAAACCACAATGAGCAGTTCTTC CASSITSGGPLNHNEQFF
NA TRBJ1-4 NA 13 TRBV6-1 TGTGCCAGCACCGGGACCACTAATGAAAAACTGTTTTTT CASTGTTNEKLFF
NA TRBJ2-1 TRBD2 16 TRBV7-3 TGTGCCAGCAGCTTAGGACTAGCGGGGTCCTACAATGAGCAGTTCTTC CASSLGLAGSYNEQFF
once TRBJ2-1 TRBD2 16 TRBV28 TGTGCCAGCAGTTTTGGGGGAGGGAGCTCCTACAATGAGCAGTTCTTC CASSFGGGSSYNEQFF
NA TRBJ2-7 TRBD1 14 TRBV4-1 TGCGCCAGCAGCCAGGACAGGGGAGCCTACGAGCAGTACTTC CASSQDRGAYEQYF
NA TRBJ2-3 TRBD2 19 TRBV18 TGTGCCAGCTCACCCCCCGGACTAGCGCTTCCAACTAGCACAGATACGCAGTATTTT CASSPPGLALPTSTDTQYF
NA TRBJ1-1 NA 14 TRBV14 TGTGCCAGCAGCCATCCCATTAGGGGTACTGAAGCTTTCTTT CASSHPIRGTEAFF
once TRBJ2-2 NA 12 TRBV27 TGTGCCAGCAGTTGGGGGACCGGGGAGCTGTTTTTT CASSWGTGELFF
NA TRBJ2-2 TRBD1 18 TRBV27 TGTGCCAGCAGTTTATATCGTCCCGGGACAGGGAGGTCCGGGGAGCTGTTTTTT CASSLYRPGTGRSGELFF
NA TRBJ1-1 NA 14 TRBV4-1 TGCGCCAGCAGCCAAGTAACTACGAACACTGAAGCTTTCTTT CASSQVTTNTEAFF
once TRBJ2-3 NA 13 TRBV5-1 TGCGCCAGCATCGGGGTAGCTGGCGATACGCAGTATTTT CASIGVAGDTQYF
NA TRBJ1-2 TRBD1 15 TRBV4-3 TGCGCCAGCAGCCAAGGACAGGGGGCGAACTATGGCTACACCTTC CASSQGQGANYGYTF
NA TRBJ1-2 NA 15 TRBV28 TGTGCCAGCATTTTATACCCAGGAGCTAACTATGGCTACACCTTC CASILYPGANYGYTF
NA TRBJ2-7 NA 13 TRBV5-1 TGCGCCAGCAGCTTGGGGTCCTCCTACGAGCAGTACTTC CASSLGSSYEQYF
NA TRBJ1-1 TRBD1 13 TRBV6-5 TGTGCCAGCGGACTGACAGGGGGCACTGAAGCTTTCTTT CASGLTGGTEAFF
NA TRBJ1-1 NA 14 TRBV6-5 TGTGCCAGCAGTGCGGACAGTACCAACACTGAAGCTTTCTTT CASSADSTNTEAFF
NA TRBJ2-7 NA 15 TRBV5-8 TGTGCCAGCAGATCCCCGGGGAGGACCAACTACGAGCAGTACTTC CASRSPGRTNYEQYF
NA TRBJ1-1 NA 15 TRBV27 TGTGCCAGCAGTCCCTATTCCCGGGGAGGGACTGAAGCTTTCTTT CASSPYSRGGTEAFF
NA TRBJ2-1 TRBD1 14 TRBV28 TGTGCCAGCAGTGGACAGGGGACCTACAATGAGCAGTTCTTC CASSGQGTYNEQFF
NA TRBJ2-2 NA 13 TRBV7-9 TGTGCCAGCAGCCCCAGGACAACCGGGGAGCTGTTTTTT CASSPRTTGELFF
NA TRBJ2-6 TRBD2 19 TRBV15 TGTGCCACCAGCACTCCCGAGGCGGGAGAAACTTCCGGGGCCAACGTCCTGACTTTC CATSTPEAGETSGANVLTF
NA TRBJ2-6 NA 17 TRBV6-1 TGTGCCAGCAGTGAAAGTTTGGTGGTTTCTGGGGCCAACGTCCTGACTTTC CASSESLVVSGANVLTF
NA TRBJ1-3 TRBD1 15 TRBV28 TGTGCCTGTAAAGAGACAGGGATTACTGGAAACACCATATATTTT CACKETGITGNTIYF
once TRBJ1-2 NA 18 TRBV5-6 TGTGCCAGCAGCGCGTGGTCTCAGGGACCGACCGCTTTCTATGGCTACACCTTC CASSAWSQGPTAFYGYTF
NA TRBJ2-1 NA 17 TRBV11-2 TGTGCCAGCAGCTTAGAGGGTCGTCCTATTATCTACAATGAGCAGTTCTTC CASSLEGRPIIYNEQFF
NA TRBJ1-1 NA 13 TRBV6-1 TGTGCCAGCAGTGAAGATGACAGCACTGAAGCTTTCTTT CASSEDDSTEAFF
NA TRBJ1-2 NA 14 TRBV9 TGTGCCAGCAGCGTAGCCAGGGTCGGGTATGGCTACACCTTC CASSVARVGYGYTF
NA TRBJ1-1 NA 17 TRBV5-6 TGTGCCAGCAGCCCAGGGCCAATGGGTTTGTTGAACACTGAAGCTTTCTTT CASSPGPMGLLNTEAFF
NA TRBJ2-1 TRBD2 15 TRBV6-1 TGTGCCAGCACTGGGTTAGCGGGGACCTACAATGAGCAGTTCTTC CASTGLAGTYNEQFF
NA TRBJ1-2 NA 14 TRBV27 TGTGCCAGCAGTTTAAGTTGGGGTACCTATGGCTACACCTTC CASSLSWGTYGYTF